Each of the 30 T cell receptor beta chains below was sequenced from the same sample in a study of T cell responses to AZD1222 COVID-19 vaccine. The protocol was immunoSEQ multiplex PCR, while the TCRdb copy is restricted to in-frame clones and leaves out a portion. The sample records around 180,000 clones, 85% to 95% being singletons. Specimen: peripheral blood, collected on day 0 of AZD1222 vaccination. The source is an adult in good health.

The table lists this clone with a count of one. The chain has TRBV12-3 or TRBV12-4 and TRBJ1-1, with no clear D. This CDR3 is 11 amino acids long. Deletions cut 6 bases from V and 11 bases from J, with 13 bases between. The CDR3 is CASSERHGAFF. CDR3 coding DNA: TGTGCCAGCAGCGAACGACATGGGGCTTTCTTT.

This rearrangement joins TRBV4-1 to TRBJ1-2, with D possibly being TRBD1 (5 bases). The CDR3 runs 17 residues. Germline V gene sequence: CDR1 MGHRA, CDR2 YSYEKL. V was trimmed by 0 bases and J by 5 bases, leaving 19 bases between them. The CDR3 spells CASSQEGRASRTYGYTF. The CDR3 DNA sequence: TGCGCCAGCAGCCAAGAGGGGCGGGCCTCACGAACATATGGCTACACCTTC.

This clone was observed once. This sequence joins TRBV19 and TRBJ1-6, with 7 nucleotides matching TRBD1. V trimming: 10 bases; J trimming: 5 bases; junction bases outside the gene matches: 8. This CDR3 is 14 amino acids long. Germline CDR1 LNHDA, CDR2 SQIVND (reference sequence). The CDR3 nucleotides are TGTGCCACCGACGGACAGGCTGATAATTCACCCCTCCACTTT. It translates to CATDGQADNSPLHF.

This clone was counted between two and nine times. This chain uses TRBV6-2 or TRBV6-3 with TRBJ1-5, with 8 bases matching TRBD1. Germline V gene lookup returns CDR1 MNHEY and CDR2 SVGEGT. The V and J ends lost 4 bases and 6 bases, in that order; junction bases with no gene match: 8. The CDR3 is 15 amino acids. CDR3 sequence: CASSSLGQGPQPQHF. In DNA form, the CDR3 reads TGTGCCAGCAGTTCGCTAGGACAGGGCCCTCAGCCCCAGCATTTT.

V is TRBV7-3 and J is TRBJ2-7, with 8 bases lining up with TRBD1. The J segment lost 6 bases and the V segment lost 3 bases, leaving 10 bases of the junction unmatched. The germline CDR1 and CDR2 sequences are SGHTA and FQGTGA. The CDR3 contains 15 residues. This chain's CDR3 is CASSFGRDRLREQYF. The CDR3 region has the DNA TGTGCCAGCAGCTTTGGGCGGGACAGGCTACGCGAGCAGTACTTC. Supplemented by reference TRBV7-3 and TRBJ2-7, the full variable domain reads GAGVSQTPSNKVTEKGKYVELRCDPISGHTALYWYRQSLGQGPEFLIYFQGTGAADDSGLPNDRFFAVRPEGSVSTLKIQRTERGDSAVYLCASSFGRDRLREQYFGPGTRLTVT.

The chain uses TRBV2 and TRBJ2-7; D unclear. CDR1 and CDR2 from the germline V gene are SNHLY and FYNNEI. The CDR3 has 15 residues. V was cut by 6 bases and J by 2 bases, with 17 bases left in between. The CDR3 reads CASRPSGLRAYEQYF. DNA of the CDR3: TGTGCCAGCAGGCCCAGTGGGTTAAGGGCCTACGAGCAGTACTTC.

This clone was observed once. V usage is TRBV28 and J usage is TRBJ1-1, with D possibly being TRBD1 (5 bases). Germline values: CDR1 MDHEN, CDR2 SYDVKM. This CDR3 spans 14 amino acids. Trimming left V 10 bases short and J 11 bases short, with 26 bases between. The CDR3 bases are TGTGCCACCAGCCAAAGGGGCGGCCACCGAACGGCTTTCTTT. It translates to CATSQRGGHRTAFF.

Details on this clone: As the CDR3 is not closed by the conserved phenylalanine or tryptophan, this likely results from a read error. It is unclear where the CDR3 begins or ends on the DNA, so no DNA is shown, and the CDR3 is as TCRdb lists it. The chain links TRBV14 to TRBJ2-7; the D segment call TRBD2 is taken from the table without a DNA check. Germline CDR1 is SGHDN and CDR2 is FVKESK. The CDR3 is 10 amino acids long, termini counted. The CDR3 reads CASSQDGNSR.

The chain recombines TRBV6-5 with TRBJ1-5; 10 nucleotides line up with TRBD1. The V and J ends lost 7 bases and 6 bases, in that order; junction bases with no gene match: 6. This CDR3 contains 14 residues. In germline, CDR1 is MNHEY, CDR2 SVGAGI. CDR3 sequence (DNA): TGTGCCAGCAACAGGGACAGGGGAGTTCAGCCCCAGCATTTT. This translates into CASNRDRGVQPQHF.

The CDR3 DNA sequence: TGTGCCAGCAGTGAAGCGGGCCGAGGCTCCTACAATGAGCAGTTCTTC. It yields the protein CASSEAGRGSYNEQFF. The chain recombines TRBV2 with TRBJ2-1; D unresolved. V lost 0 bases to trimming and J lost 0 bases, with 9 bases between them. From germline, CDR1 is SNHLY and CDR2 FYNNEI. CDR3 length equals 16 residues. The entire variable domain, with the rest obtained from reference TRBV2 and TRBJ2-1, is as follows: EPEVTQTPSHQVTQMGQEVILRCVPISNHLYFYWYRQILGQKVEFLVSFYNNEISEKSEIFDDQFSVERPDGSNFTLKIRSTKLEDSAMYFCASSEAGRGSYNEQFFGPGTRLTVL.

A note on this clone: Mismatch with germline at one junction end may stem from a read error. The chain joins TRBV2 to TRBJ1-2; D possibly corresponds to TRBD1 (5 bases). Germline V gene sequence: CDR1 SNHLY, CDR2 FYNNEI. The CDR3 is 10 residues long. The CDR3 region is CASALGGTDF. The CDR3 DNA is TGTGCCAGCGCCCTTGGCGGGACGGACTTC.

The V and J genes are TRBV5-4 and TRBJ2-7; D call uncertain. Per germline, CDR1 SGHNT and CDR2 YYREEE (reference sequence). This CDR3 has 13 residues. V lost 4 bases to trimming and J lost 6 bases, with 14 bases between them. The CDR3, as DNA: TGTGCCAGCAGCGAAACGCCCCGCTCCGAGCAGTACTTC. Residues: CASSETPRSEQYF.

The chain uses TRBV27 and TRBJ1-5; D gene unclear. CDR1 is MNHEY, CDR2 SMNVEV, per germline (reference sequence). CDR3 length: 14 residues. V shed 8 bases and J shed 8 bases, with 19 bases lying between them. CDR3: CASPRRSGFEPQHF. CDR3 nucleotide sequence: TGTGCCAGCCCCCGCCGGAGCGGCTTTGAGCCCCAGCATTTT.

The rearrangement uses TRBV6-5 and TRBJ1-5, with 8 positions matching TRBD1. This CDR3 region has 13 residues. J lost 7 bases, V lost 6 bases, and 5 bases had no gene match. Germline V lookup: CDR1 MNHEY, CDR2 SVGAGI. CDR3 nucleotide sequence: TGTGCCAGCAGCGGGACAGGCCGCCAGCCCCAGCATTTT. Translation gives CASSGTGRQPQHF.

This chain connects TRBV10-3 to TRBJ2-6; possibly TRBD2 for D (5 bases). CDR1 ENHRY and CDR2 SYGVKD come from the germline V gene. The CDR3 is 20 amino acids. V lost 4 bases and J lost 0, with 22 bases in between. The CDR3 DNA follows: TGTGCCATCAGTGGCCCCAAAGGCTCGGACTCTGACTCTGGGGCCAACGTCCTGACTTTC. This gives the protein CAISGPKGSDSDSGANVLTF.

This chain uses TRBV5-1 with TRBJ1-2; tentative D call: TRBD1 (5 bases). The germline gives CDR1 SGHRS, CDR2 YFSETQ. V gave up 5 bases and J gave up 4 bases, with 12 bases separating them. The CDR3 runs to 13 residues. The DNA for the CDR3 is TGCGCCAGCAGTCCTGCAGGGACCTATGGCTACACCTTC. Amino acids: CASSPAGTYGYTF.

This chain links TRBV27 with TRBJ2-1; 8 bases fit TRBD2. Germline CDR1 MNHEY, CDR2 SMNVEV (reference sequence). Trimming removed 6 bases from V and 1 base from J; junction bases left unmatched: 5. The CDR3 runs to 15 residues. In nucleotides, the CDR3 is TGTGCCAGCAGGAGCGGGAGTGCATCCTACAATGAGCAGTTCTTC. Translation: CASRSGSASYNEQFF.

The rearrangement joins TRBV24-1 to TRBJ2-3; TRBD2 matches 8 bases. V was clipped by 2 bases and J by 5 bases; unmatched bases: 8. This CDR3 is 16 amino acids long. Germline values: CDR1 KGHDR, CDR2 SFDVKD. CDR3 amino acids: CATSDSGTSSEDTQYF. The CDR3 DNA follows: TGTGCCACCAGTGATTCCGGGACTAGTTCGGAAGATACGCAGTATTTT.

This chain connects TRBV2 to TRBJ1-4, with D unclear. V dropped 7 bases and J dropped 7 bases, with 16 bases sitting between them. CDR3 size: 14 residues. The germline V gene has CDR1 SNHLY and CDR2 FYNNEI. The CDR3 sequence: CASKEQLGGEKLFF. The DNA of the CDR3 is TGTGCCAGCAAGGAACAGCTAGGAGGTGAAAAACTGTTTTTT.

J is TRBJ1-6 and V is TRBV6-5; D not resolved. CDR3 length: 14 residues. Deletions cut 5 bases from V and 3 bases from J, with 8 bases between. Germline CDR1 is MNHEY and CDR2 is SVGAGI. The CDR3 protein is CASSNGVYNSPLHF. In DNA form, the CDR3 reads TGTGCCAGCAGTAATGGGGTCTATAATTCACCCCTCCACTTT.

This rearrangement joins TRBV19 to TRBJ2-6; no clear D gene. The ends were cut back, 10 bases at V and 1 base at J, with 11 bases in the middle. Germline assignment: CDR1 LNHDA and CDR2 SQIVND (reference sequence). The CDR3 length is 14 residues. CDR3 sequence: CATKDASGANVLTF. CDR3 in DNA: TGTGCCACCAAAGATGCTTCTGGGGCCAACGTCCTGACTTTC.

This clone was seen a single time. The chain combines TRBV19 with TRBJ2-2; 8 positions match TRBD1. This CDR3 has 17 amino acids. Germline V gene data show CDR1 as LNHDA and CDR2 as SQIVND (reference sequence). The junction had 9 bases not matched to a gene; V was cut back by 5 bases and J by 1 base. CDR3: CASSLQWTGRNTGELFF. CDR3 bases: TGTGCCAGTAGTTTGCAGTGGACAGGGCGGAACACCGGGGAGCTGTTTTTT.

CDR3 DNA sequence: TGTGCCACCAGTGATCCCGGTGGGGGAGGGAGGCAGTACTTC. This gives the protein CATSDPGGGGRQYF. This chain connects TRBV24-1 to TRBJ2-7, with TRBD2 matching 7 bases. The CDR3 consists of 14 residues. J was trimmed by 9 bases and V by 3 bases; bases with no gene match: 10. Germline V lookup: CDR1 KGHDR, CDR2 SFDVKD.

The genes are TRBV6-1 and TRBJ2-3; 7 bases match TRBD2. This CDR3 spans 17 amino acids. In germline, CDR1 is MNHNS, CDR2 SASEGT. With 0 bases clipped from V and 2 bases from J, the junction kept 8 bases outside the gene matches. The CDR3 coding sequence is TGTGCCAGCAGTGAAGCGTCTAGCGGCTTTTACACAGATACGCAGTATTTT. The encoded protein is CASSEASSGFYTDTQYF.

V usage is TRBV11-3 and J usage is TRBJ2-2; D might be TRBD1 (6 bases). The germline V gene encodes CDR1 SGHNT and CDR2 YENEEA. This CDR3 is 15 amino acids long. Trimming shortened V by 5 bases and J by 0 bases, and 10 bases separated the two germline ends. The CDR3 region has the DNA TGTGCCAGCAGCCCCGGGACACCGAACACCGGGGAGCTGTTTTTT. It codes for CASSPGTPNTGELFF.

The chain joins TRBV3-1 (or the pseudogene TRBV3-2) to TRBJ2-3, with 9 nucleotides matching TRBD2. Germline CDR1 and CDR2: LGHDT and YNNKEL (reference sequence). The trim removed 3 bases at V and 2 bases at J, leaving 6 bases unmatched. The CDR3 runs 16 residues. The CDR3 DNA follows: TGTGCCAGCAGCCAGGCTACTAGCGGGTCCACAGATACGCAGTATTTT. Its translation is CASSQATSGSTDTQYF.

The V and J genes are TRBV14 and TRBJ1-2; D is perhaps TRBD1 (5 bases). Germline CDR1 and CDR2: SGHDN and FVKESK. CDR3 length: 16 amino acids. V was trimmed by 1 base and J by 5 bases, leaving 17 bases between them. In DNA, the CDR3 is TGTGCCAGCAGCCAAGTTGTGCTGACAGCTCCATATGGCTACACCTTC. Amino acids: CASSQVVLTAPYGYTF.

The rearrangement links TRBV7-3 to TRBJ2-1; TRBD1 matches 8 bases. CDR1 is SGHTA and CDR2 is FQGTGA in the germline V gene. This CDR3 has 16 amino acids. V shed 6 bases and J 9 bases; nucleotides not matched to a gene: 16. The CDR3 loop is CASSQMPLTGASEQFF. CDR3 sequence (DNA): TGTGCCAGCAGTCAGATGCCTCTGACAGGGGCGAGTGAGCAGTTCTTC.

The chain links TRBV9 to TRBJ1-1; D unresolved. V was shortened by 4 bases and J by 0 bases, with 10 bases between the two germline ends. Germline V gene sequence: CDR1 SGDLS, CDR2 YYNGEE. CDR3 length: 14 amino acids. Written as DNA, the CDR3 is TGTGCCAGCAGCCGGACGGCCCTGAACACTGAAGCTTTCTTT. Residues: CASSRTALNTEAFF. The full variable domain, in which reference TRBV9 and TRBJ1-1 provide the parts outside the CDR3, is DSGVTQTPKHLITATGQRVTLRCSPRSGDLSVYWYQQSLDQGLQFLIQYYNGEERAKGNILERFSAQQFPDLHSELNLSSLELGDSALYFCASSRTALNTEAFFGQGTRLTVV.

The chain is built from TRBV24-1 and TRBJ2-1; TRBD2 matches 10 bases. V was pared by 4 bases and J by 0 bases, with 8 bases of the junction left unmatched. The germline CDR1 and CDR2 sequences are KGHDR and SFDVKD. The CDR3 loop spans 18 amino acids. Here the CDR3 reads CATSDSRTSGTSYNEQFF. CDR3 DNA: TGTGCCACCAGTGACTCCAGGACTAGCGGTACCTCCTACAATGAGCAGTTCTTC.